This is a list of T cell receptor beta chains from one sample in a study of cytomegalovirus exposure and HLA in healthy donors. Profiled with immunoSEQ multiplex PCR; TCRdb holds only in-frame clones, not every one. The sample carries about 160,000 clones, 70% to 80% recorded once. Sequenced material: PBMCs. The receptors were sampled from a woman in her thirties or forties in good health and CMV-seronegative. CDR3s include the opening cysteine and the closing phenylalanine or tryptophan. D genes are given only for firm matches. The size of a clone is reported for some rows only, either as once, few or many, or as a class for expanded clones.

v_call	d_call	clone_size	j_call	cdr3_nt	cdr3_aa
TRBV2	TRBD1	NA	TRBJ2-1	TGTGCCAGCCGGGACAGAACCTACAATGAGCAGTTCTTC	CASRDRTYNEQFF
TRBV28	TRBD1	NA	TRBJ1-2	TGTGCCAGCAGTCCGACAGGGAACTATGGCTACACCTTC	CASSPTGNYGYTF
TRBV7-2	TRBD1	NA	TRBJ1-1	TGTGCCAGCAGCACGCTGGGACAGGGGATTACTGAAGCTTTCTTT	CASSTLGQGITEAFF
TRBV12-5	NA	NA	TRBJ1-3	TGTGCTAGTGCCTGGGCGGGAGGAAACACCATATATTTT	CASAWAGGNTIYF
TRBV10-1	NA	NA	TRBJ2-7	TGCGCCAGACTCGGGGATCCGGGCGAGCAGTACTTC	CARLGDPGEQYF
TRBV9	TRBD2	NA	TRBJ2-2	TGTGCCAGCAGCGTAGCAACTAGCGGGAATGAGGCCGGGGAGCTGTTTTTT	CASSVATSGNEAGELFF
TRBV30	TRBD1	NA	TRBJ1-2	TGTGCCTGGAGTGTACAGGGGGCGCTGAAGGTTAATGGCTACACCTTC	CAWSVQGALKVNGYTF
TRBV30	NA	NA	TRBJ2-5	TGTGCCTGGAGTGTACAGGGAGAGACCCAGTACTTC	CAWSVQGETQYF
TRBV7-6	TRBD2	NA	TRBJ2-5	TGTGCCAGCAGCCCCGATGGGAGGGTAGGGCAAGAGACCCAGTACTTC	CASSPDGRVGQETQYF
TRBV19	NA	NA	TRBJ1-2	TGTGCCAGTAGTATAGTAGGGGATGATGGCTACACCTTC	CASSIVGDDGYTF
TRBV9	NA	NA	TRBJ2-2	TGTGCCAGCAGCAAGCTAGCAGTTAACACCGGGGAGCTGTTTTTT	CASSKLAVNTGELFF
TRBV2	NA	NA	TRBJ2-1	TGTGCCAGCAGTGAACAGGCGGGCAATGAGCAGTTCTTC	CASSEQAGNEQFF
TRBV5-1	NA	NA	TRBJ2-3	TGCGGCTCGCGGAGGGACACAGATACGCAGTATTTT	CGSRRDTDTQYF
TRBV10-3	NA	NA	TRBJ2-3	TGTGCCATCAGGACCGGGACTTACAGCACAGATACGCAGTATTTT	CAIRTGTYSTDTQYF
TRBV5-1	NA	NA	TRBJ2-7	TGCGCCAGCAGCTTGGATGGTGACAGGTTAAGCTCCTACGAGCAGTACTTC	CASSLDGDRLSSYEQYF
TRBV7-9	NA	NA	TRBJ1-1	TGTGCCAGCACCCCCGTATACTCCCAGAGGACTGAAGCTTTCTTT	CASTPVYSQRTEAFF
TRBV6-5	NA	NA	TRBJ2-7	TGTGCCAGCAGATACCTTGGAGGGTCCGAGCAGTACTTC	CASRYLGGSEQYF
TRBV9	NA	NA	TRBJ2-1	TGTGCCAGCAGCGTAGAGGGGGGGAGGGCTAACAATGAGCAGTTCTTC	CASSVEGGRANNEQFF
TRBV4-1	NA	NA	TRBJ2-4	TGCGCCAGCAGCCAAGAAGGTGCCAGGGGTAGGGGAAACATTCAGTACTTC	CASSQEGARGRGNIQYF
TRBV18	NA	few	TRBJ1-5	TGTGCCAGCTCACCACGAAGACTTACGAGCAATCAGCCCCAGCATTTT	CASSPRRLTSNQPQHF
TRBV5-8	NA	NA	TRBJ2-7	TGTGCCAGCAGCCTCAAAACAGGGTTGGGGAGTTCCCACTCCTACGAGCAGTACTTC	CASSLKTGLGSSHSYEQYF
TRBV5-1	TRBD2	NA	TRBJ2-5	TGCGCCAGCAGCTGGGGGACTAGCCGAGAAGAGACCCAGTACTTC	CASSWGTSREETQYF
TRBV11-1	TRBD2	NA	TRBJ2-3	TGTGCCAGCAGCTTAGGGGCTAGCGGGAGCGTCGGCACAGATACGCAGTATTTT	CASSLGASGSVGTDTQYF
TRBV19	TRBD2	once	TRBJ2-1	TGTGCCAGTAGTCCCCTAGCGGGAGGTTACAATGAGCAGTTCTTC	CASSPLAGGYNEQFF
TRBV11-3	TRBD2	NA	TRBJ2-7	TGTGCCAGCAGCCCCCGGGCGGGAGGTTCCTACGAGCAGTACTTC	CASSPRAGGSYEQYF
TRBV5-4	NA	NA	TRBJ2-7	TGTGCCAGCAGTATCGCGGACGAGCAGTACTTC	CASSIADEQYF
TRBV19	NA	NA	TRBJ1-1	TGTGCCAGTAGTATACCCCAGGGGAGCTCTGAAGCTTTCTTT	CASSIPQGSSEAFF
TRBV18	NA	NA	TRBJ2-7	TGTGCCAGCTCACCACGGGCAGAGACCTACGAGCAGTACTTC	CASSPRAETYEQYF
TRBV30	TRBD2	NA	TRBJ2-2	TGTGCCTGGACCCGAGGGAGGGACACCGGGGAGCTGTTTTTT	CAWTRGRDTGELFF
TRBV15	TRBD1	NA	TRBJ2-7	TGTGCCACCAGCAGACAACAGGACAGGGCCTACGAGCAGTACTTC	CATSRQQDRAYEQYF
TRBV7-9	NA	NA	TRBJ1-1	TGTGCCAGCAGCTTAGGAGGGGGACCGATGAACACTGAAGCTTTCTTT	CASSLGGGPMNTEAFF
TRBV2	NA	NA	TRBJ2-7	TGTGCCACGACCAGGGAATACGAGCAGTACTTC	CATTREYEQYF
TRBV5-1	NA	NA	TRBJ1-2	TGCGCCAGCAGCCCTGACGGAAGGGGTGACTATGGCTACACCTTC	CASSPDGRGDYGYTF
TRBV6-1	NA	NA	TRBJ2-2	TGTGCCAGCAGCCAGTACACCGGGGAGCTGTTTTTT	CASSQYTGELFF
TRBV7-3	TRBD2	NA	TRBJ2-1	TGTGCCAGCAGCTTATCCCAACTAGCGGGAGAAGGGGAGCAGTTCTTC	CASSLSQLAGEGEQFF
TRBV6-1	TRBD1	NA	TRBJ2-7	TGTGCCAGCATACCGGGACAGCACTACGAGCAGTACTTC	CASIPGQHYEQYF
TRBV19	TRBD2	NA	TRBJ2-1	TGTGCCAGTAGCGCCGGGACTAGAATTTTGAAGCAGTTCTTC	CASSAGTRILKQFF
TRBV6-1	TRBD2	NA	TRBJ2-7	TGTGCCAGCAGTGCTAGCGGGAGATCCTACGAGCAGTACTTC	CASSASGRSYEQYF
TRBV4-1	TRBD2	NA	TRBJ2-1	TGCGCCAGCAGCCAAGATGAGACGCGGGGGGCGAACAATGAGCAGTTCTTC	CASSQDETRGANNEQFF
TRBV28	NA	once	TRBJ1-2	TGTGCCAGCAGTTCACAGGGACGTTATGGCTACACCTTC	CASSSQGRYGYTF
TRBV30	NA	NA	TRBJ2-7	TGTGCCTGGAGTGCCCCGTATGAGCAGTACTTC	CAWSAPYEQYF
TRBV11-3	TRBD2	NA	TRBJ2-5	TGTGCCAGCAGCCGGAGGAGCGGGAGCTCCCTAAGGGGCCAAGAGACCCAGTACTTC	CASSRRSGSSLRGQETQYF
TRBV9	TRBD2	NA	TRBJ2-1	TGTGCCAGCAGCACAACCGGGACTAGAGGGACCAATGAGCAGTTCTTC	CASSTTGTRGTNEQFF
TRBV9	NA	NA	TRBJ2-5	TGTGCCAGCAGCCCCCGTCCACAGAGGGGGGAGACCCAGTACTTC	CASSPRPQRGETQYF
TRBV30	NA	once	TRBJ1-2	TGTGCCTGGAGTAGTGGAGGGATGAGAGGCTACACCTTC	CAWSSGGMRGYTF
TRBV5-1	TRBD1	NA	TRBJ1-5	TGCGCCAGCAGCCCAGGGGGGTTGGATCAGCCCCAGCATTTT	CASSPGGLDQPQHF
TRBV28	TRBD1	NA	TRBJ2-7	TGTGCCACCAAGGGTCCGGGACAGGGGGGCCACGAGCAGTACTTC	CATKGPGQGGHEQYF
TRBV7-9	NA	NA	TRBJ1-4	TGTGCCAGCAGCTTCCTGATGGGGGCGCCTACTAATGAAAAACTGTTTTTT	CASSFLMGAPTNEKLFF
TRBV9	NA	once	TRBJ2-1	TGTGCCAGCAGCGTAGCTACTAGTTACAATGAGCAGTTCTTC	CASSVATSYNEQFF
TRBV30	TRBD2	NA	TRBJ2-3	TGTGCCTGGAGGCAAGCGGGAGGGATAGATACGCAGTATTTT	CAWRQAGGIDTQYF
TRBV5-1	NA	NA	TRBJ1-1	TGCGCCAGCAGCCTTCTGACAGTGAACACTGAAGCTTTCTTT	CASSLLTVNTEAFF